This entry lists 30 T cell receptor beta chains sequenced from one sample in a study of blood T cell repertoires in COVID-19. Sequenced by immunoSEQ multiplex PCR; TCRdb stores in-frame clones only, minus some. The repertoire holds 150,000 to 250,000 clones, with approximately 82% as singletons. Sample: peripheral blood. The receptors were gathered from a human donor with acute or convalescent COVID-19. The donor label of this sample is uncertain.

The chain uses TRBV6-2 or TRBV6-3 and TRBJ2-1; perhaps TRBD2 as D (6 bases). The CDR3 runs to 16 residues. Between the trimmed V and J ends, which lost 2 bases and 0 bases, there was a span of 11 bases. CDR1 and CDR2 from the germline V gene are MNHEY and SVGEGT. The CDR3 here is CASSYPGTRSYNEQFF. CDR3 nucleotides: TGTGCCAGCAGTTACCCCGGGACTCGCTCCTACAATGAGCAGTTCTTC.

This chain uses TRBV7-2 with TRBJ2-1; 8 bases align to TRBD2. Germline-derived CDR1 and CDR2 are SGHTA and FQGNSA. J lost 9 bases, V lost 3 bases, and 7 bases had no gene match. The CDR3 is made up of 14 amino acids. CDR3 sequence reads: CASSFSGEIGEQFF. The CDR3 nucleotides read TGTGCCAGCAGCTTTAGCGGGGAGATTGGTGAGCAGTTCTTC.

The chain joins TRBV11-2 to TRBJ2-5; the D is unclear. Germline CDR1 is SGHAT and CDR2 is FQNNGV. CDR3 length: 12 amino acids. The V end lost 5 bases, the J end lost 4 bases, and 8 bases lay between the germline ends. The CDR3 DNA sequence: TGTGCCAGCAGCCCGCCGGGAGAGACCCAGTACTTC. Protein sequence: CASSPPGETQYF. The full variable domain, in which reference TRBV11-2 and TRBJ2-5 provide the parts outside the CDR3, is EAGVAQSPRYKIIEKRQSVAFWCNPISGHATLYWYQQILGQGPKLLIQFQNNGVVDDSQLPKDRFSAERLKGVDSTLKIQPAKLEDSAVYLCASSPPGETQYFGPGTRLLVL.

The rearrangement joins TRBV10-3 to TRBJ1-3; D gene uncertain. The CDR3 covers 14 residues. V was shortened by 6 bases and J by 0 bases, with 9 bases between the two germline ends. Per the germline V gene, CDR1 is ENHRY and CDR2 is SYGVKD. DNA for the CDR3: TGTGCCATCAGAAGCGATAGCTCTGGAAACACCATATATTTT. This gives the protein CAIRSDSSGNTIYF.

This chain uses TRBV7-2 with TRBJ1-3; D is possibly TRBD1 (5 bases). The V end was cut by 3 bases, the J end by 0 bases, with 12 bases between. CDR3 length equals 16 residues. Germline V gene lookup returns CDR1 SGHTA and CDR2 FQGNSA. CDR3 in DNA: TGTGCCAGCAGCTTCCTTGACAGACTCTCTGGAAACACCATATATTTT. Protein sequence: CASSFLDRLSGNTIYF.

This clone was observed a single time. The V call is TRBV7-8, the J call TRBJ2-2; possibly TRBD2 for D (5 bases). Germline loops: CDR1 SGHVS, CDR2 FQNEAQ. The V and J ends lost 3 bases and 3 bases respectively, with 17 bases between them. The CDR3 length is 17 residues. CDR3 in DNA: TGTGCCAGCAGCTTCAACGGGAACTGGCGAGACACCGGGGAGCTGTTTTTT. It is translated as CASSFNGNWRDTGELFF.

This chain connects TRBV5-6 to TRBJ2-2; TRBD2 matches at 8 bases. Germline CDR1 and CDR2: SGHDT and YYEEEE. The CDR3 sequence is 16 residues long. The ends lost 3 bases at V and 5 bases at J; junction bases unmatched: 9. Here the CDR3 DNA reads TGTGCCAGCAGCTCAAGCGGGAGCGATAAAACCGGGGAGCTGTTTTTT. Translated: CASSSSGSDKTGELFF.

This clone has a single count. This chain connects TRBV7-2 to TRBJ2-5; tentative D call: TRBD2 (7 bases). Trimming pared 1 base from V and 4 bases from J, leaving 16 bases between. Germline V lookup: CDR1 SGHTA, CDR2 FQGNSA. This CDR3 has 16 amino acids. The CDR3 DNA is TGTGCCAGCAGCTTAGTCGTCCAGGGAGGGGGAGAGACCCAGTACTTC. Protein sequence: CASSLVVQGGGETQYF.

The V and J genes are TRBV12-2 and TRBJ2-7; TRBD2 reflects the table's D call only, with no check against the DNA. TRBV12-2 is deemed a pseudogene. This CDR3 is 15 amino acids long. The CDR3 region is CASRPRGNRSYEQYF. In nucleotides, the CDR3 is TGTGCAAGTCGCCCTCGAGGGAATCGGTCCTACGAGCAGTACTTC.

In its sample, this clone was seen a few times. The chain recombines TRBV5-1 with TRBJ1-1, with D maybe TRBD1 (5 bases). V lost 6 bases and J 0 bases, leaving 18 bases between the germline ends. CDR1 and CDR2 (germline): SGHRS, YFSETQ. The CDR3 is made up of 16 amino acids. The CDR3 loop is CASNPGGATLNTEAFF. In DNA form, the CDR3 reads TGCGCCAGCAACCCGGGAGGGGCGACTTTGAACACTGAAGCTTTCTTT.

The chain carries TRBV7-2 and TRBJ2-7, with a tentative D call TRBD1 (6 bases). Trimming left V 2 bases short and J 2 bases short, with 7 bases between. Germline values: CDR1 SGHTA, CDR2 FQGNSA. The CDR3 is 13 amino acids. The CDR3 nucleotides read TGTGCCAGCAGCTTAAACAGGGCCTACGAGCAGTACTTC. Translated, it gives CASSLNRAYEQYF.

The rearrangement links TRBV7-9 to TRBJ2-2, with a tentative D call TRBD2 (6 bases). CDR3 size: 17 residues. V was cut by 5 bases and J by 2 bases, with 18 bases left in between. Germline CDR1 SEHNR, CDR2 FQNEAQ (reference sequence). CDR3: CASSRQGGRINTGELFF. The CDR3 DNA follows: TGTGCCAGCAGCCGTCAAGGAGGGAGAATAAACACCGGGGAGCTGTTTTTT.

The table lists this clone with a few counts. V and J are TRBV12-5 and TRBJ2-2; no reliable D call. This CDR3 has 13 amino acids. The ends were cut back, 1 base at V and 4 bases at J, with 4 bases in the middle. The germline gives CDR1 LGHNT, CDR2 FRNRAP. In DNA, the CDR3 is TGTGCTAGTGGTTTGGGCAGCACCGGGGAGCTGTTTTTT. It encodes CASGLGSTGELFF.

This chain links TRBV25-1 with TRBJ1-1; no definite D call. The CDR3 totals 17 residues. CDR1 and CDR2 (germline): MGHDK, SYGVNS. The V end was cut by 2 bases, the J end by 0 bases, with 16 bases between. The CDR3 DNA is TGTGCCAGCAGTGAACCCGGAGGGCCGGGAGTGAACACTGAAGCTTTCTTT. This encodes CASSEPGGPGVNTEAFF. The variable domain in full, completed from reference TRBV25-1 and TRBJ1-1, reads EADIYQTPRYLVIGTGKKITLECSQTMGHDKMYWYQQDPGMELHLIHYSYGVNSTEKGDLSSESTVSRIRTEHFPLTLESARPSHTSQYLCASSEPGGPGVNTEAFFGQGTRLTVV.

The rearrangement uses TRBV18 and TRBJ2-3, with D possibly matching TRBD2 (6 bases). This CDR3 contains 16 residues. The germline gives CDR1 KGHSH, CDR2 LQKENI. The V gene lost 3 bases and the J gene lost 0 bases, with 13 bases spanning the gap. CDR3 bases: TGTGCCAGCTCACCGATAATAGCGGAGAGCACAGATACGCAGTATTTT. It yields the protein CASSPIIAESTDTQYF.

As regards this clone: Other DNA sequences from this sample encode an identical CDR3 as well. The V and J genes are TRBV7-2 and TRBJ1-1; tentatively, D is TRBD1 (5 bases). This CDR3 is 13 amino acids long. Germline CDR1 SGHTA, CDR2 FQGNSA. V gave up 4 bases and J gave up 1 base, with 7 bases separating them. The CDR3 loop is CASSSGQNTEAFF. CDR3 nucleotides: TGTGCCAGCAGCTCAGGACAGAACACTGAAGCTTTCTTT.

CDR3 coding DNA: TGTGCCAGCAGTTTTTTTCGGACAGGCGGGGAGCTGTTTTTT. Protein product: CASSFFRTGGELFF. The gene calls are TRBV28 and TRBJ2-2, with 7 positions matching TRBD1. Per the germline V gene, CDR1 is MDHEN and CDR2 is SYDVKM. The CDR3 spans 14 residues. Trimming took 3 bases from V and 7 from J; bases not matched to a gene: 5.

The chain links TRBV28 to TRBJ2-1, with 7 bases lining up with TRBD1. CDR3 length: 13 residues. The junction had 3 bases not matched to a gene; V was cut back by 6 bases and J by 4 bases. Germline CDR1 and CDR2: MDHEN and SYDVKM. The CDR3 sequence is CASREQGYNEQFF. For the CDR3, the DNA is TGTGCCAGCAGGGAACAGGGGTACAATGAGCAGTTCTTC.

The CDR3 nucleotides are TGCGCCAGCAGCGAAATCGGAGGACTAGCGGGAGTCAATGAGCAGTTCTTC. Protein sequence: CASSEIGGLAGVNEQFF. The V call is TRBV10-2, the J call TRBJ2-1; 13 nucleotides line up with TRBD2. Germline V gives CDR1 WSHSY, CDR2 SAAADI. V lost 6 bases to trimming and J lost 6 bases; unmatched junction nucleotides: 11. The CDR3 contains 17 residues.

The rearrangement joins TRBV3-1 (or the pseudogene TRBV3-2) to TRBJ1-6, with 8 bases lining up with TRBD1. There are 14 residues in the CDR3. CDR1 and CDR2 from the germline V gene are LGHDT and YNNKEL (reference sequence). Germline trimming cut 6 bases from V and 7 bases from J; bases unmatched to any gene: 5. The CDR3 reads CASRTGQANSPLHF. The CDR3 DNA reads as TGTGCCAGCAGAACGGGACAGGCCAATTCACCCCTCCACTTT.

J is TRBJ1-1 and V is TRBV7-9, with a possible D match to TRBD1 (6 bases). Trimming removed 5 bases at V and 4 bases at J, with 20 bases between. The CDR3 totals 16 residues. Per the germline V gene, CDR1 is SEHNR and CDR2 is FQNEAQ (reference sequence). DNA for the CDR3: TGTGCCAGCAGCCCACCCGCCAGTCCAGGGGTCACTGAAGCTTTCTTT. Residues: CASSPPASPGVTEAFF.

The chain carries TRBV19 and TRBJ1-2; tentatively, D is TRBD1 (6 bases). The CDR3 covers 12 residues. The germline gives CDR1 LNHDA, CDR2 SQIVND (reference sequence). Trimming took 6 bases from V and 13 from J, leaving 18 bases between them. The CDR3, as DNA: TGTGCCAGTAGCAGTGGGGGCCCCGGAGGCACCTTC. It translates to CASSSGGPGGTF.

With regard to this clone: The sample holds other DNA sequences that translate to the same CDR3. For the CDR3, the DNA is TGTGCCAGTAGTACGACAGCTGGAAACACCATATATTTT. Protein: CASSTTAGNTIYF. The chain recombines TRBV19 with TRBJ1-3; D may be TRBD1 (5 bases). The V and J ends lost 4 bases and 2 bases respectively, with 6 bases between them. The CDR3 runs to 13 residues. Germline V gene data show CDR1 as LNHDA and CDR2 as SQIVND (reference sequence).

The rearrangement uses TRBV6-5 and TRBJ2-1; 7 nucleotides agree with TRBD1. Germline CDR1 is MNHEY and CDR2 is SVGAGI. The CDR3 sequence is 13 residues long. The junction had 8 bases not matched to a gene; V was cut back by 8 bases and J by 7 bases. CDR3 protein: CASVYRGRNEQFF. DNA for the CDR3: TGTGCCAGCGTCTACAGGGGTCGGAATGAGCAGTTCTTC.

This chain uses TRBV6-5 with TRBJ1-6, with 10 bases that match TRBD1. The germline gives CDR1 MNHEY, CDR2 SVGAGI. The CDR3 has 16 amino acids. V lost 2 bases, J lost 9 bases, and 7 bases stayed unmatched. The chain's CDR3 is CASSYKTGGAVSPLHF. The CDR3 coding sequence is TGTGCCAGCAGTTACAAGACAGGGGGCGCGGTTTCACCCCTCCACTTT.

This clone was picked up one time. The rearrangement uses TRBV12-5 and TRBJ1-3; the D gene is possibly TRBD1 (6 bases). Between the trimmed V and J ends, which lost 4 bases and 2 bases, there was a span of 21 bases. Germline V lookup: CDR1 LGHNT, CDR2 FRNRAP. This CDR3 is 18 amino acids long. The CDR3 protein is CASGSPVGQKYTGNTIYF. CDR3 DNA: TGTGCTAGTGGTTCCCCTGTCGGACAGAAGTATACTGGAAACACCATATATTTT.

This clone was counted a few times. The chain links TRBV29-1 to TRBJ2-1, with TRBD1 matching 8 bases. This CDR3 comprises 13 residues. CDR1 SQVTM and CDR2 ANQGSEA come from the germline V gene. V shed 1 base, J shed 6 bases, and the junction held 2 bases outside the gene matches. Written as DNA, the CDR3 is TGCAGCGTTGAAGGGACAGGGAGCAATGAGCAGTTCTTC. This gives the protein CSVEGTGSNEQFF.

This chain links TRBV7-2 with TRBJ2-5; 9 nucleotides match TRBD2. Germline CDR1 SGHTA, CDR2 FQGNSA. The CDR3 is 12 amino acids. The V segment lost 5 bases and the J segment 13 bases; nucleotides outside the gene matches: 8. CDR3 loop: CASSLSGSNLYF. In DNA, the CDR3 is TGTGCCAGCAGCCTTAGCGGGAGTAACCTGTACTTC.

The V call is TRBV5-1, the J call TRBJ2-2; 10 bases agree with TRBD2. J lost 4 bases, V lost 0 bases, and 9 bases had no gene match. This CDR3 has 18 residues. The V gene's germline CDR1 is SGHRS and CDR2 YFSETQ. This CDR3 is CASSLALAGDLGTGELFF. For the CDR3, the DNA is TGCGCCAGCAGCTTGGCTCTAGCGGGAGATCTTGGCACCGGGGAGCTGTTTTTT.

This rearrangement joins TRBV29-1 to TRBJ2-3; 10 bases line up with TRBD1. The germline CDR1 and CDR2 sequences are SQVTM and ANQGSEA. The J segment lost 2 bases and the V segment lost 6 bases, leaving 2 bases of the junction unmatched. The CDR3 has 13 amino acids. The CDR3 sequence is CSVRQGATDTQYF. CDR3 coding DNA: TGCAGCGTGAGACAGGGGGCCACAGATACGCAGTATTTT.